What follows are 18 T cell receptor beta chains derived from one specimen sequenced in a study of T-cell reconstitution after alpha-beta-depleted transplantation in children. Preparation of the TCRbeta library was carried out with unique molecular identifiers. TCRdb reanalysed the PCR reads using MiXCR and keeps one entry per CDR3 protein. The sample lists approximately 130,000 distinct CDR3 sequences, 8.5% to 10% occurring once. The sample here was PBMCs, mostly from graft donor cells, taken 180 days after TCRalphabeta/CD19-depleted stem cell transplant. These receptors were taken from a girl less than two years old who had a stem cell transplant for combined immunodeficiency, so the T cells may come from the graft donor.

This clonotype was picked up a small number of times. The chain is built from TRBV12-3 or TRBV12-4 and TRBJ2-3, with D hard to call. The ends were cut back, 5 bases at V and 5 bases at J, with 11 bases in the middle. The CDR3 covers 13 residues. The CDR3 spells CASSEWARDTQYF. The CDR3 DNA sequence: TGTGCCAGCAGTGAATGGGCGCGAGATACGCAGTATTTT.

The chain links TRBV18 to TRBJ2-7; 8 bases match TRBD1. The CDR3 is made up of 17 amino acids. Per germline, CDR1 KGHSH and CDR2 LQKENI. Unmatched junction bases numbered 14, after V lost 3 bases and J lost 4 bases. The CDR3 is CASSPPLRTGGRYEQYF. The CDR3 bases are TGTGCCAGCTCACCCCCTCTCAGAACAGGGGGAAGGTACGAGCAGTACTTC.

This clonotype was counted only a few times. The V and J genes are TRBV18 and TRBJ2-7, with 9 bases that match TRBD1. The germline gives CDR1 KGHSH, CDR2 LQKENI. V shed 5 bases and J 0 bases; nucleotides not matched to a gene: 5. The length of the CDR3 is 15 residues. The DNA for the CDR3 is TGTGCCAGCTCAGGACGGGACAGGGCCTCCTACGAGCAGTACTTC. As protein: CASSGRDRASYEQYF.

This clonotype was found a few times. The chain joins TRBV30 to TRBJ2-7; 8 nucleotides agree with TRBD1. Germline loops: CDR1 GTSNPN, CDR2 SVGIG (reference sequence). Trimming cost V 0 bases and J 4 bases; bases outside gene matches: 5. This CDR3 is 14 amino acids long. The CDR3: CAWSVQGAAYEQYF. DNA for the CDR3: TGTGCCTGGAGTGTCCAGGGGGCGGCTTACGAGCAGTACTTC.

The table lists this clonotype with a few counts. The V gene is TRBV5-6, the J gene TRBJ2-1; 7 positions match TRBD1. The junction had 6 bases not matched to a gene; V was cut back by 2 bases and J by 4 bases. This CDR3 has 15 amino acids. In germline, CDR1 is SGHDT, CDR2 YYEEEE. CDR3 bases: TGTGCCAGCAGCTTTGGGACAGCAAGGTACAATGAGCAGTTCTTC. It yields the protein CASSFGTARYNEQFF.

The gene calls are TRBV20-1 and TRBJ2-1; maybe TRBD1 (5 bases). The CDR3 totals 14 residues. V lost 2 bases to trimming and J lost 5 bases, with 13 bases between them. Germline-derived CDR1 and CDR2 are DFQATT and SNEGSKA (reference sequence). In nucleotides, the CDR3 is TGCAGTGCTAGATCGTACGCAGGGCACAATGAGCAGTTCTTC. Encoded protein: CSARSYAGHNEQFF.

This clonotype has just a few counts. The chain uses TRBV7-2 and TRBJ2-3; D gene ambiguous. This CDR3 is 16 amino acids long. CDR1 is SGHTA, CDR2 FQGNSA, per germline. The V gene lost 0 bases and the J gene lost 2 bases, with 12 bases spanning the gap. The CDR3 sequence: CASSLAFPGPTDTQYF. The DNA of the CDR3 is TGTGCCAGCAGCTTAGCGTTCCCAGGCCCCACAGATACGCAGTATTTT.

V and J are TRBV25-1 and TRBJ1-2, with 10 bases identical to TRBD1. CDR1 and CDR2 (germline): MGHDK, SYGVNS. The CDR3 is 15 residues long. The V segment lost 3 bases and the J segment 4 bases; nucleotides outside the gene matches: 5. CDR3: CASSDRTGGIYGYTF. In DNA, the CDR3 is TGTGCCAGCAGTGATAGGACAGGGGGTATCTATGGCTACACCTTC.

The rearrangement uses TRBV5-1 and TRBJ2-7; 10 nucleotides agree with TRBD1. After removal of 4 bases from V and 7 bases from J, the junction contained 11 bases not matched to a gene. This CDR3 has 15 amino acids. In germline, CDR1 is SGHRS, CDR2 YFSETQ. The CDR3 bases are TGCGCCAGCAGCATCCGGGACAGGGGTCCGAAGGAGCAGTACTTC. Translated, it gives CASSIRDRGPKEQYF. Full variable domain (remainder filled in from reference TRBV5-1 and TRBJ2-7): KAGVTQTPRYLIKTRGQQVTLSCSPISGHRSVSWYQQTPGQGLQFLFEYFSETQRNKGNFPGRFSGRQFSNSRSEMNVSTLELGDSALYLCASSIRDRGPKEQYFGPGTRLTVT.

In this sample, this clonotype turned up a few times. V is TRBV7-2 and J is TRBJ2-3; weak D call: TRBD2 (7 bases). The CDR3 has 15 residues. V was clipped by 0 bases and J by 5 bases, with 12 bases between them. Germline V gene lookup returns CDR1 SGHTA and CDR2 FQGNSA. CDR3 in amino acids: CASSLAGGLKDTQYF. CDR3 DNA: TGTGCCAGCAGCTTAGCGGGGGGGCTTAAAGATACGCAGTATTTT.

The chain is built from TRBV5-1 and TRBJ2-3; tentative D call: TRBD2 (6 bases). The length of the CDR3 is 16 residues. Germline-derived CDR1 and CDR2 are SGHRS and YFSETQ. V was clipped by 1 base and J by 2 bases, with 14 bases between them. The CDR3, as DNA: TGCGCCAGCAGCTTGTCGCAGGGAGGAGACACAGATACGCAGTATTTT. This translates into CASSLSQGGDTDTQYF.

V gene TRBV12-3 or TRBV12-4 combines with J gene TRBJ1-5; perhaps TRBD1 as D (6 bases). The CDR3 contains 14 residues. The germline V and J ends were trimmed by 3 bases and 7 bases, with 13 bases remaining between them. This CDR3 reads CASSFGGRRQPQHF. CDR3 in DNA: TGTGCCAGCAGTTTTGGGGGGCGCAGGCAGCCCCAGCATTTT.

The CDR3 reads CATRGYNEQFF. In nucleotides, the CDR3 is TGTGCCACCAGGGGTTACAATGAGCAGTTCTTC. V usage is TRBV24-1 and J usage is TRBJ2-1, with D unclear. Per the germline V gene, CDR1 is KGHDR and CDR2 is SFDVKD. This CDR3 is 11 amino acids long. V lost 7 bases and J 4 bases, leaving 4 bases between the germline ends.

The V and J genes are TRBV20-1 and TRBJ2-2, with 10 positions matching TRBD1. Looked up from germline, CDR1 is DFQATT and CDR2 is SNEGSKA (reference sequence). V lost 6 bases and J lost 5; bases outside the gene matches: 3. CDR3 length: 13 amino acids. Written as DNA, the CDR3 is TGCAGTGCAAGGACAGGGGGGACCGGGGAGCTGTTTTTT. Amino acid sequence: CSARTGGTGELFF.

The V and J genes are TRBV27 and TRBJ1-1; 10 bases are a match to TRBD1. J was trimmed by 3 bases and V by 6 bases; bases with no gene match: 4. The germline CDR1 and CDR2 sequences are MNHEY and SMNVEV (reference sequence). This CDR3 has 14 amino acids. CDR3 bases: TGTGCCAGCAGCTTGACAGGGGGCTACACTGAAGCTTTCTTT. Its translation: CASSLTGGYTEAFF.

This clonotype was seen repeatedly, ten times or more. The chain carries TRBV21-1 and TRBJ2-7. TRBV21-1 is listed as a pseudogene. This CDR3 comprises 16 residues. DNA for the CDR3: TGTGCCAGCAGCCCAAGGAAGAGGCGAGTTGGGTACGAGCAGTACTTC. Translation gives CASSPRKRRVGYEQYF.

This clonotype was found many times. Mismatch with germline at one junction end may stem from a read error. The rearrangement joins TRBV5-1 to TRBJ2-2, with no clear D. Germline assignment: CDR1 SGHRS and CDR2 YFSETQ. There are 13 residues in the CDR3. The CDR3 DNA sequence: TGTGCCAGCAGCTTAGGGAACACCGGGGAGCTGTTTTTT. It encodes CASSLGNTGELFF.

This clonotype has a handful of counts. J is TRBJ2-3 and V is TRBV27, with D perhaps matching TRBD2 (6 bases). The CDR3 is 16 residues long. The V end was cut by 2 bases, the J end by 7 bases, with 19 bases between. Germline CDR1 is MNHEY and CDR2 is SMNVEV (reference sequence). CDR3 coding DNA: TGTGCCAGCAGTTTAATGGGCGGGACGGTAGTAAATACGCAGTATTTT. The encoded protein is CASSLMGGTVVNTQYF.